This T cell receptor beta chain was obtained from a study of brain T cells in children with intractable seizures. This clone turned up a few times. TCRdb keeps only in-frame clones here, not all; method: immunoSEQ multiplex PCR. The sample records 80,000 or so clones, roughly 91% being singletons. The CDR3 runs 12 residues. CDR1 is WNHNN, CDR2 SYGVQD, per germline (reference sequence). V lost 3 bases and J 2 bases, leaving 4 bases between the germline ends. The source material was peripheral blood, sampled at surgery. The chain has TRBV10-1 and TRBJ1-2; D unclear. This receptor was identified in a boy less than two years old with tuberous sclerosis and intractable seizures. CDR3 in DNA: TGCGCCAGCAGTGACAGGAACTATGGCTACACCTTC. This sequence encodes CASSDRNYGYTF.